What follows is one T cell receptor (beta chain) and its context. Its antigen remains unidentified. This record belongs to a study of T cells after posttransplantation cyclophosphamide. Study-wide points: Later blood repertoires were often dominated by clones from the donor CD8+ memory compartment. Skin or GI-infiltrating T cells shared few TRB sequences with blood. TRB clonality was highly associated with recipient CMV seropositivity and reactivation.

Assay: immunoSEQ multiplex PCR; the TCRdb copy retains only in-frame clones and omits some. Of some 54,000 clones listed, 94% were seen once; the top ten hold about 3%. Germline CDR1 is WNHNN and CDR2 is SYGVQD (reference sequence). The CDR3 extends over 16 amino acids. Trimming stripped 2 bases from V and 0 bases from J, with 13 bases between. V and J are TRBV10-1 and TRBJ1-1, with D possibly being TRBD1 (6 bases). Sequencing input: PBMCs. The clonotype was recovered from a woman aged 30 to 39 in good health and a related stem cell transplant donor. CDR3 amino acids: CASSEQGKSMNTEAFF. The CDR3, as DNA: TGCGCCAGCAGTGAGCAGGGGAAATCTATGAACACTGAAGCTTTCTTT.